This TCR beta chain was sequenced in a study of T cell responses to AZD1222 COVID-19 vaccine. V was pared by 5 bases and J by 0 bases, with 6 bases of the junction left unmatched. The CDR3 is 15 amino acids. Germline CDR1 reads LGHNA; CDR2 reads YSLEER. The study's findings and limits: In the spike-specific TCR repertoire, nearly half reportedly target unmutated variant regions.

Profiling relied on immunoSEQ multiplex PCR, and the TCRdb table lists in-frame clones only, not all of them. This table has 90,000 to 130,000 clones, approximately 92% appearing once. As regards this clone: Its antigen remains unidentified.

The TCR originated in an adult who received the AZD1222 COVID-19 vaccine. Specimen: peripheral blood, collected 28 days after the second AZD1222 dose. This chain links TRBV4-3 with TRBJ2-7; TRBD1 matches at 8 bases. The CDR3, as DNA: TGCGCCAGCAGCATGCGGACAGGGAGCTCCTACGAGCAGTACTTC. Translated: CASSMRTGSSYEQYF.